Sequencing of this T cell receptor beta chain was carried out in a study of identical twins' blood T cells. The overall study: Around 50 million reads came from 12 libraries, six alpha, six beta. General study findings and limits: Out-of-frame TCRbeta clonotypes reportedly had markedly more similar V usage in twins than unrelated donors.

The V and J ends lost 7 bases and 7 bases, in that order; junction bases with no gene match: 7. The CDR3 sequence is 14 residues long. Germline lookup yields CDR1 SGHRS and CDR2 YFSETQ. A few counts support this clonotype. Its antigen is unknown. Both ends of each TCR cDNA library bore sample-specific barcodes. TCRdb passed the 5' RACE reads through MiXCR, listing each CDR3 protein once. The sample includes hundreds of thousands of distinct CDR3 sequences, over 25% of them seen just once. The sample comprised PBMCs. The chain couples TRBV5-1 to TRBJ2-1; 11 bases are shared with TRBD2. This sequence was found in a woman aged 18 to 55 in good health. The CDR3 sequence: CASSGLAVKNEQFF. In DNA, the CDR3 is TGCGCCAGCTCGGGACTAGCGGTTAAGAATGAGCAGTTCTTC.